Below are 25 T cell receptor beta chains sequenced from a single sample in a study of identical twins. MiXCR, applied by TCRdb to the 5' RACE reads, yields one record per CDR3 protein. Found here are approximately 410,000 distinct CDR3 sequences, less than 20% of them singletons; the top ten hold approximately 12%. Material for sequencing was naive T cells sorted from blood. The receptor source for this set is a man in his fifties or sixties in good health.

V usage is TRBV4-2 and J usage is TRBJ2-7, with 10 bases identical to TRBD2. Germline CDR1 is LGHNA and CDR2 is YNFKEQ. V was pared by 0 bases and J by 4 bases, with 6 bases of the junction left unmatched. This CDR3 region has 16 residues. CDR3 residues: CASSQEGLASDYEQYF. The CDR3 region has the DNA TGTGCCAGCAGCCAAGAGGGACTAGCGAGTGATTACGAGCAGTACTTC.

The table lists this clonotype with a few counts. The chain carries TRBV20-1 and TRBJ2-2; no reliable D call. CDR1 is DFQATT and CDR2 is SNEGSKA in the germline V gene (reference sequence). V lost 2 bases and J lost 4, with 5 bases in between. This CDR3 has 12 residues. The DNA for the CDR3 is TGCAGTGCTAGATTCGCCACCGGGGAGCTGTTTTTT. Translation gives CSARFATGELFF.

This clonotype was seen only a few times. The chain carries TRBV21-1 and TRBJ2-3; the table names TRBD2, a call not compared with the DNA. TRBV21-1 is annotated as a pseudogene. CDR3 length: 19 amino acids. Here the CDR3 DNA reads TGTGCCAGCCGTCGACTAGCGGGAGGGCAGGGAAGTAGCACAGATACGCAGTATTTT. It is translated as CASRRLAGGQGSSTDTQYF.

The CDR3 sequence is CASSNLDLSEGETQYF. The CDR3 DNA reads as TGCGCCAGCAGTAACCTGGACTTGTCGGAGGGGGAGACCCAGTACTTC. The chain is built from TRBV4-1 and TRBJ2-5, with a possible D match to TRBD2 (6 bases). The length of the CDR3 is 16 residues. Looked up from germline, CDR1 is MGHRA and CDR2 is YSYEKL. Trimming pared 6 bases from V and 5 bases from J, leaving 22 bases between.

The CDR3 sequence: CASSLGHMNTEAFF. In nucleotides, the CDR3 is TGCGCCAGCAGCTTGGGACACATGAACACTGAAGCTTTCTTT. This rearrangement joins TRBV5-1 to TRBJ1-1; D is undetermined. Trimming pared 0 bases from V and 0 bases from J, leaving 6 bases between. The CDR3 contains 14 residues. Per the germline V gene, CDR1 is SGHRS and CDR2 is YFSETQ.

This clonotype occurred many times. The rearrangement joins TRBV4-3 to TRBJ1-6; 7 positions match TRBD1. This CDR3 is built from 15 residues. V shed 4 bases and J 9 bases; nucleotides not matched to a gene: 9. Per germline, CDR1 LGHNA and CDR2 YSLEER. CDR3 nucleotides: TGCGCCAGCAGCCTCGAGGAGGGGGCTGGTTCACCCCTCCACTTT. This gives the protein CASSLEEGAGSPLHF.

The chain's CDR3 is CASSPPEAYEQYF. CDR3 bases: TGTGCCAGCTCACCACCCGAGGCCTACGAGCAGTACTTC. V is TRBV18 and J is TRBJ2-7; unclear D gene. The germline CDR1 and CDR2 sequences are KGHSH and LQKENI. CDR3 length equals 13 residues. V lost 0 bases and J 2 bases, leaving 5 bases between the germline ends.

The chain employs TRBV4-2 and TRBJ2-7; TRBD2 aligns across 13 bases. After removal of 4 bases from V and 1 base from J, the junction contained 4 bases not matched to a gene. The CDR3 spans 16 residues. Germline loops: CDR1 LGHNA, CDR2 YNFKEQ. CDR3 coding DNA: TGTGCCAGCAGCCGCGGGACTAGCGGGACTTCCTACGAGCAGTACTTC. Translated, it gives CASSRGTSGTSYEQYF.

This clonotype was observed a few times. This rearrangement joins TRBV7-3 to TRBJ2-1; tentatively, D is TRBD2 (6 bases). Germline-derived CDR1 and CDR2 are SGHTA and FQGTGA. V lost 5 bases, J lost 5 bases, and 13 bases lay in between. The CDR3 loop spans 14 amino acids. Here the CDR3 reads CASSQRRENNEQFF. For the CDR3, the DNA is TGTGCCAGCAGCCAAAGGAGGGAGAACAATGAGCAGTTCTTC.

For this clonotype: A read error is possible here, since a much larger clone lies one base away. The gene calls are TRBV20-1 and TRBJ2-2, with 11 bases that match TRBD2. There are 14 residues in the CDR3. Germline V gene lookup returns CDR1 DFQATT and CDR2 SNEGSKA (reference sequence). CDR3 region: CRAATSGTAGELFF. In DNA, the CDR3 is TGCAGGGCCGCGACTAGCGGGACGGCCGGGGAGCTGTTTTTT.

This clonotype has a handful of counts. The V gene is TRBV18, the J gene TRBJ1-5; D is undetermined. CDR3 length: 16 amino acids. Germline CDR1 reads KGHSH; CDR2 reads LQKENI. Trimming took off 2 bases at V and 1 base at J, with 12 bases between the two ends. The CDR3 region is CASSPSLPASNQPQHF. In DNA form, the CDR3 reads TGTGCCAGCTCACCATCGTTACCGGCAAGCAATCAGCCCCAGCATTTT.

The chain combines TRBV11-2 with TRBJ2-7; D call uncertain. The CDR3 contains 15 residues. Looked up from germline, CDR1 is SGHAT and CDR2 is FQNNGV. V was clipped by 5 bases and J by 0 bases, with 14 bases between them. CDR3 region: CASSLSIRSSYEQYF. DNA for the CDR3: TGTGCCAGCAGCCTGAGCATCAGGAGCTCCTACGAGCAGTACTTC.

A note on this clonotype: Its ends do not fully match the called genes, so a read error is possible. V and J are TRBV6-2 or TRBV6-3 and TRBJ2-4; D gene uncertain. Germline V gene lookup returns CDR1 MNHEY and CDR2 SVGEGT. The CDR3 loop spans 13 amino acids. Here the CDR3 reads CSSSSSSLLIQYF. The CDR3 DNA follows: TGTTCCAGCAGTTCGAGCTCTCTCCTTATTCAGTACTTC.

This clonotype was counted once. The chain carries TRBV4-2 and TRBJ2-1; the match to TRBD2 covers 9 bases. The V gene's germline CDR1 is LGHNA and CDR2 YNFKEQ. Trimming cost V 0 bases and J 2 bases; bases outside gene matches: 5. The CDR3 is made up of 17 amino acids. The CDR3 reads CASSQDSLAGTYNEQFF. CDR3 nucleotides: TGTGCCAGCAGCCAAGATTCCCTAGCGGGAACCTACAATGAGCAGTTCTTC.

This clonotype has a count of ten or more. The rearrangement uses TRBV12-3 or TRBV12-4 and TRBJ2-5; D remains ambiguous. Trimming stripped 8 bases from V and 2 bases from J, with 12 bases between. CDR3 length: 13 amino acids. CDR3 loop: CASRRQEQETQYF. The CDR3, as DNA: TGTGCCAGCCGGCGGCAGGAGCAAGAGACCCAGTACTTC.

This CDR3 is CASSPSENTEAFF. The CDR3 region has the DNA TGCGCCAGCAGCCCCTCAGAGAACACTGAAGCTTTCTTT. The chain joins TRBV5-1 to TRBJ1-1, with D uncertain. The CDR3 is 13 amino acids. Germline V gives CDR1 SGHRS, CDR2 YFSETQ. The germline V and J ends were trimmed by 4 bases and 1 base, with 8 bases remaining between them.

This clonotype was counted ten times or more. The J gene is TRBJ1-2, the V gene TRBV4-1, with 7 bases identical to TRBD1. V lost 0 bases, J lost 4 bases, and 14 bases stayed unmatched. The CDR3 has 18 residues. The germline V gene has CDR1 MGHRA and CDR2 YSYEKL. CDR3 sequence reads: CASSQEGGRGLLSYGYTF. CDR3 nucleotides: TGCGCCAGCAGCCAAGAGGGAGGAAGGGGGCTGTTGTCCTATGGCTACACCTTC.

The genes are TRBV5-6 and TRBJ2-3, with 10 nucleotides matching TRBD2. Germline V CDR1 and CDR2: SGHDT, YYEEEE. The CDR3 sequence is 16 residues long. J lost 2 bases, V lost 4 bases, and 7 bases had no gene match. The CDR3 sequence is CASSDLLAGDTDTQYF. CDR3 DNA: TGTGCCAGCAGCGATCTTCTAGCGGGGGACACAGATACGCAGTATTTT.

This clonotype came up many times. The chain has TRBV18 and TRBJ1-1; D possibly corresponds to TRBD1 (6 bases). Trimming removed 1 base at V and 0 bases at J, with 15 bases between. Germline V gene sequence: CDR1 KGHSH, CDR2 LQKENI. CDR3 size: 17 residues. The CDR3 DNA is TGTGCCAGCTCACCACTGGCGGGGGGCCAGGTGAACACTGAAGCTTTCTTT. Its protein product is CASSPLAGGQVNTEAFF.

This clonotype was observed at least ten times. The CDR3 loop is CASSLSRGSYEQYF. The CDR3 DNA sequence: TGTGCCAGCAGCTTAAGTCGGGGGTCCTACGAGCAGTACTTC. The chain links TRBV7-9 to TRBJ2-7; tentative D call: TRBD2 (6 bases). Per the germline V gene, CDR1 is SEHNR and CDR2 is FQNEAQ (reference sequence). V was shortened by 2 bases and J by 1 base, with 9 bases between the two germline ends. The CDR3 sequence is 14 residues long.

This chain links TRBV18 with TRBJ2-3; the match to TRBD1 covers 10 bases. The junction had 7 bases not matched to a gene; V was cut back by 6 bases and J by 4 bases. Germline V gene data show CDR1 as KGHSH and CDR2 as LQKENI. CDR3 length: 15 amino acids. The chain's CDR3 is CASSVTGGDPDTQYF. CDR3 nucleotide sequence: TGTGCCAGCTCGGTGACAGGGGGCGACCCAGATACGCAGTATTTT.

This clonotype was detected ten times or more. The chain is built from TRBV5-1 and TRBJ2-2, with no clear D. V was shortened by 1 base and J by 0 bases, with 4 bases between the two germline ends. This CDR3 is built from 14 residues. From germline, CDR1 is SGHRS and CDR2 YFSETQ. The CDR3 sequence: CASSLIPNTGELFF. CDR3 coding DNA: TGCGCCAGCAGCTTGATACCGAACACCGGGGAGCTGTTTTTT.

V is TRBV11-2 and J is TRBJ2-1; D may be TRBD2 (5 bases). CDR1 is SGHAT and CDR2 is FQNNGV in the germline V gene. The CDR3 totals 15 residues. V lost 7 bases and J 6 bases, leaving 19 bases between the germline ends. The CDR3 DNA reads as TGTGCCAGCAACCCGGGGTGGGTCGAATTCAATGAGCAGTTCTTC. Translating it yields CASNPGWVEFNEQFF.

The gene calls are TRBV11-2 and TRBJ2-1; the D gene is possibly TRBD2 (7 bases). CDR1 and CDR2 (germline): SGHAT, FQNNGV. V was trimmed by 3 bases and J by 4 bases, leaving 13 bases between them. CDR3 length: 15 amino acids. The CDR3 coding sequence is TGTGCCAGCAGCTTCAAGGCGGGGGCTTACAATGAGCAGTTCTTC. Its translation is CASSFKAGAYNEQFF.

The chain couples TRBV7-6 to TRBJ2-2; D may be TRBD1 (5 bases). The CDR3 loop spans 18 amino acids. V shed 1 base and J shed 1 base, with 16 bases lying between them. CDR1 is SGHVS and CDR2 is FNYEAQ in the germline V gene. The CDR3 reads CASSLGAPGLVNTGELFF. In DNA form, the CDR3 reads TGTGCCAGCAGCTTAGGGGCCCCAGGGCTTGTGAACACCGGGGAGCTGTTTTTT.